The clone carrying this T cell receptor (beta chain) showed up just a few times. Its target is not known. This record comes from a study of beta chain features in type 1 diabetes. Whole-study findings and limits: When Type 1 diabetes patients were examined, their TCRB CDR3s proved moderately but significantly shorter in all four CD4+ subsets. The naive, central memory and Treg TCRB repertoires of patients appeared to be more similar to one another than those of healthy donors.

Trimming removed 4 bases at V and 6 bases at J, with 13 bases between. Germline CDR1 reads MNHEY; CDR2 reads SVGAGI. The CDR3 is 13 residues long. Sorting that relied on CD45RO/CCR7/CD25/CD127/CD95/CD27 yielded CD4+ naive, central memory, regulatory and stem cell-like memory cells. What was sequenced were expressed TCRB transcripts, since all of the isolated RNA had been reverse transcribed. TCRdb's table, derived via immunoSEQ multiplex PCR, lists solely in-frame clones and lacks some. The sample lists approximately 160,000 clones, over 9% occurring once. J is TRBJ2-7 and V is TRBV6-5, with D possibly TRBD1 on 6 matching bases. This TCR came from a man younger than 45 with type 1 diabetes. The sequenced material came from central memory CD4+ T cells from blood. CDR3 amino acids: CASSWGRVAEQYF. For the CDR3, the DNA is TGTGCCAGCAGTTGGGGGCGGGTTGCCGAGCAGTACTTC.